The subject of this entry is one T cell receptor beta chain. The sample comes from a study of blood T cell repertoires in COVID-19. The overall study: The study drew acute and convalescent COVID-19 samples from the United States, Italy and Spain. Sources were T cells, B-cell-depleted T cells, or PBMCs; the material itself was cDNA or gDNA.

Per the authors' pipeline: Nucleated cell number was recorded as an estimate derived from reference gene primer amplification. Using immunoSEQ multiplex PCR, the repertoire was profiled, and TCRdb retains in-frame clones only, with some absent. V, J and clone size are those of that table, while D and trimming were read from the DNA. Among approximately 100,000 clones listed, roughly 92% were seen once. Germline lookup yields CDR1 MNHNY and CDR2 SVGAGI (reference sequence). V was clipped by 4 bases and J by 2 bases; unmatched bases: 5. The CDR3 has 16 residues. The source material was peripheral blood. The gene calls are TRBV6-6 and TRBJ2-3; 11 nucleotides match TRBD2. The TCR was taken from a man between 70 and 80 years old with acute or convalescent COVID-19. This chain's CDR3 is CASSLLAGVYTDTQYF. In DNA form, the CDR3 reads TGTGCCAGCAGTTTACTAGCGGGGGTGTACACAGATACGCAGTATTTT.